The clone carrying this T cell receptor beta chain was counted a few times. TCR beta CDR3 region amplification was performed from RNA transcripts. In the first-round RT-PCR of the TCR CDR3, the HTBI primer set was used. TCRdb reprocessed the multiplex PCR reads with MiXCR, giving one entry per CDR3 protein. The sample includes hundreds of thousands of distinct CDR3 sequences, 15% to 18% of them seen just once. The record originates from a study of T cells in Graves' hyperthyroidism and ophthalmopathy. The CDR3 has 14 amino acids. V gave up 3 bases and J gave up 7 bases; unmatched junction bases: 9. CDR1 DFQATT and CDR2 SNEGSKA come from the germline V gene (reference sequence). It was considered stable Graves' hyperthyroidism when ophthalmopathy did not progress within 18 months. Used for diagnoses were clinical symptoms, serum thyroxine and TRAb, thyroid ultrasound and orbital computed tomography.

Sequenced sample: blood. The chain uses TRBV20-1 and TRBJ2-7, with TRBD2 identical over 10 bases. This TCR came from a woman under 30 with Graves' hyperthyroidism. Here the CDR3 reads CSASQAGGPREQYF. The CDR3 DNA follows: TGCAGTGCTAGCCAAGCGGGGGGGCCTCGGGAGCAGTACTTC.